This T cell receptor (beta chain) emerged from a study of beta chain features in type 1 diabetes. Study-wide context: The patient and healthy donor groups were comparable for age, gender and cell yields.

Every isolated RNA sample was fully reverse transcribed, so sequencing captured expressed TCRB transcripts. Libraries were prepared by immunoSEQ multiplex PCR; TCRdb keeps only in-frame clonotypes and omits some of them. The sample yields hundreds of thousands of clones, less than 20% seen once. V lost 6 bases and J lost 3, with 14 bases in between. Germline loops: CDR1 MNHEY, CDR2 SVGAGI. This CDR3 region has 14 residues. The receptor comes from a man in his late teens or twenties in good health. The chain links TRBV6-5 to TRBJ1-1; D ambiguous. Sequenced input: naive CD4+ T cells from blood. This CDR3 is CASSSSTRDTEAFF. In DNA form, the CDR3 reads TGTGCCAGCAGCTCGTCGACACGGGACACTGAAGCTTTCTTT.